The clone carrying this TCR beta chain showed up just a few times. Its target is not known. V lost 1 base to trimming and J lost 3 bases, with 8 bases between them. Germline V gene data show CDR1 as SGHRS and CDR2 as YFSETQ. CDR3 length: 13 residues. TCRdb re-analysed the 5' RACE reads in MiXCR, keeping a single row per CDR3 protein. This sample has 500,000 or so distinct CDR3 sequences, with 22% found just once. The data stem from a study of identical twins. Regarding the study as a whole: For monozygotic twins, models underestimated out-of-frame TCR alpha sharing.

The sample was also reused in another study, on T cells expressing NK-cell markers. That study adds: The TCR beta repertoires originated in sorted CD3+CD56+NKG2C+, CD3+CD56+NKG2C- and CD3+CD56-NKG2C+ T cells. Seven of the eight sequenced donors were HCMV-seropositive; one was seronegative.

Sequencing input: CD4+ T cells sorted from blood. The source is a woman aged 18-29 years in good health. The chain recombines TRBV5-1 with TRBJ2-7; a possible D gene is TRBD2 (5 bases). CDR3 loop: CASSLNGLYEQYF. In nucleotides, the CDR3 is TGCGCCAGCAGCTTGAACGGACTCTACGAGCAGTACTTC.